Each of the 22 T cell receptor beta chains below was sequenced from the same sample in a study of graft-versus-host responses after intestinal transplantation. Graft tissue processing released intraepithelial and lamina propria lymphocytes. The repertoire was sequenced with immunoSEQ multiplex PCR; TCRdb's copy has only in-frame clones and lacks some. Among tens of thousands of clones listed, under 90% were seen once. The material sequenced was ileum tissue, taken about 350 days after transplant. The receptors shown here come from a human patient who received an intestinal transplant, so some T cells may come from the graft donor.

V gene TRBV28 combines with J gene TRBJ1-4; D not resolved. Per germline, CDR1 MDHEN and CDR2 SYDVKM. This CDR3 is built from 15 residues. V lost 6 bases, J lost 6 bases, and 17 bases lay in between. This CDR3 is CASSLVGPPYEKLFF. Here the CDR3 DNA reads TGTGCCAGCAGCCTCGTCGGACCTCCCTATGAAAAACTGTTTTTT.

The CDR3 region is CATGTASSYNEQFF. The CDR3 region has the DNA TGCGCCACCGGGACGGCGAGCTCCTACAATGAGCAGTTCTTC. The V gene is TRBV4-1, the J gene TRBJ2-1; D may correspond to TRBD1 or TRBD2 (5 bases each). The CDR3 length is 14 residues. The germline V gene encodes CDR1 MGHRA and CDR2 YSYEKL. The V end lost 10 bases, the J end lost 0 bases, and 13 bases lay between the germline ends.

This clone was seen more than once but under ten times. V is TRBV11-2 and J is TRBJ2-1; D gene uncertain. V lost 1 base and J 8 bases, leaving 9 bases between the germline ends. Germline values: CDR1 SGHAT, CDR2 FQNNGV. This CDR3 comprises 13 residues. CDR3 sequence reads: CASSLGLRDEQFF. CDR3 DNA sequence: TGTGCCAGCAGCTTAGGCCTGAGAGATGAGCAGTTCTTC.

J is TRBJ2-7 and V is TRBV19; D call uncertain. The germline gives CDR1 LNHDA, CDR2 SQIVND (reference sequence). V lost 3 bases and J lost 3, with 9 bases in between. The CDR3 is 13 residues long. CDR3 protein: CASSMRLNYEQYF. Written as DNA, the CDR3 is TGTGCCAGTAGTATGAGACTTAACTACGAGCAGTACTTC.

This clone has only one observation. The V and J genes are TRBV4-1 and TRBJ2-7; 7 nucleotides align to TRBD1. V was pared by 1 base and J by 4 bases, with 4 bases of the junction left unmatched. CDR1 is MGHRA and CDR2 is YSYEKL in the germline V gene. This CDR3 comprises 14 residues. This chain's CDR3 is CASSQARGWYEQYF. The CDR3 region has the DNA TGCGCCAGCAGCCAAGCCAGGGGGTGGTACGAGCAGTACTTC.

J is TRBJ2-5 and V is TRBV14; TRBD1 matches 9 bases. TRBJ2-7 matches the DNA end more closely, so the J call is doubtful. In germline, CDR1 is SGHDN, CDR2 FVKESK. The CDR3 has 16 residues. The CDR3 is CASSLPPGQGNNEQYF. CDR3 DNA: TGTGCCAGCAGCCTACCCCCGGGACAGGGTAACAACGAGCAGTACTTC.

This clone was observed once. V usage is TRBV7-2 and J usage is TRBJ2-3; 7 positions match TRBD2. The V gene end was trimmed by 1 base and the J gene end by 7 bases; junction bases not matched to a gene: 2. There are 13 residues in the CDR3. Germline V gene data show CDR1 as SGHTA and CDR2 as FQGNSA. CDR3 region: CASSLERDHTQYF. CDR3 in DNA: TGTGCCAGCAGCTTAGAGCGGGACCATACGCAGTATTTT.

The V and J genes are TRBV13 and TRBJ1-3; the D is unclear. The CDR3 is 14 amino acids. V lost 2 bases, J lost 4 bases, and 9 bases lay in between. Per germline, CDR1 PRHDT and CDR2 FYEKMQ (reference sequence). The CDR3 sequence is CASSLRGSGNTIYF. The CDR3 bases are TGTGCCAGCAGCTTACGAGGGTCGGGAAACACCATATATTTT.

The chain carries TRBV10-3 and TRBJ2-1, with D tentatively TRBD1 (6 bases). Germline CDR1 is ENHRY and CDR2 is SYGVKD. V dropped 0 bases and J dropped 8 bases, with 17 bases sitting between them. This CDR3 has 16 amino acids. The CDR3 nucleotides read TGTGCCATCAGTGAGTCGAGGGGGTCCCCTTTGGATGAGCAGTTCTTC. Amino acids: CAISESRGSPLDEQFF.

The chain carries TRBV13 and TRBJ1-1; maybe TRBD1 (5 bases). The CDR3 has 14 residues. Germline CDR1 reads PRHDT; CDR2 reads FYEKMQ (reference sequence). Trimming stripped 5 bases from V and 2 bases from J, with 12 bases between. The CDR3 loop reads CASSPLGANTEAFF. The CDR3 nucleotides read TGTGCCAGCAGCCCCTTAGGGGCCAACACTGAAGCTTTCTTT.

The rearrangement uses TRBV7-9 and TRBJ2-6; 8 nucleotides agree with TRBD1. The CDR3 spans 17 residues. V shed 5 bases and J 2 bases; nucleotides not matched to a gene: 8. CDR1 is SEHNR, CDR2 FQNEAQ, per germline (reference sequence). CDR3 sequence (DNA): TGTGCCAGCAGCGAAAGGACAGGGCGCGCTGGGGCCAACGTCCTGACTTTC. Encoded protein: CASSERTGRAGANVLTF.

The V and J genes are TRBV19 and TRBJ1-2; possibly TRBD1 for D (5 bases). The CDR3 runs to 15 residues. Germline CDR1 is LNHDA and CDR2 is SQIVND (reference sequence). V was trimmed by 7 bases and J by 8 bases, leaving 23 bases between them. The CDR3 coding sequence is TGTGCCAGTACCATACAGACAGACCTCTTGGGCGGCTACACCTTC. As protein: CASTIQTDLLGGYTF.

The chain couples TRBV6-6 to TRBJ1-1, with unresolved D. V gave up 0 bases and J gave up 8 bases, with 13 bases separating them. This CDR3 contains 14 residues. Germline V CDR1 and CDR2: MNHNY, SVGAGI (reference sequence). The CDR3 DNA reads TGTGCCAGCAGTTACTCGAACGTGGTGGGGGAAGCTTTCTTT. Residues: CASSYSNVVGEAFF.

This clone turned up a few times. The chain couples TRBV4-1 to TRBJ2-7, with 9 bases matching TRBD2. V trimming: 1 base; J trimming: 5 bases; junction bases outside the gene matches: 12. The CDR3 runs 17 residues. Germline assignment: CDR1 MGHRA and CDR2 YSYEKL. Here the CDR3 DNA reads TGCGCCAGCAGCCAAGCCGCTGACCCGGGACTAGCCCACGAGCAGTACTTC. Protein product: CASSQAADPGLAHEQYF.

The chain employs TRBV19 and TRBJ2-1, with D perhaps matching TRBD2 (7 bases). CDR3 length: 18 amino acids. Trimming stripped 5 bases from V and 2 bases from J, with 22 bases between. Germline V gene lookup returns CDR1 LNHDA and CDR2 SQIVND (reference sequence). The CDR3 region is CASSREGGVKLTYNEQFF. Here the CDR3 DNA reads TGTGCCAGTAGTCGAGAGGGGGGGGTCAAGTTAACCTACAATGAGCAGTTCTTC.

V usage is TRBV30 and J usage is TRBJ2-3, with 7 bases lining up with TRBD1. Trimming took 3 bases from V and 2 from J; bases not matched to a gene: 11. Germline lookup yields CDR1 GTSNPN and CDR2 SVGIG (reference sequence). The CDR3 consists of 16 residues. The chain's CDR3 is CAWSHGQESYTDTQYF. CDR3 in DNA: TGTGCCTGGAGCCACGGACAGGAGAGTTACACAGATACGCAGTATTTT.

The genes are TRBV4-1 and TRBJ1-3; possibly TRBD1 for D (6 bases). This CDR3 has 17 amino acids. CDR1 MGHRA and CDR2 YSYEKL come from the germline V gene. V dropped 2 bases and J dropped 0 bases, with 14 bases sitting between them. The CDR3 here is CASSQPATGYSGNTIYF. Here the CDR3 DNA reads TGCGCCAGCAGCCAACCCGCTACAGGGTACTCTGGAAACACCATATATTTT.

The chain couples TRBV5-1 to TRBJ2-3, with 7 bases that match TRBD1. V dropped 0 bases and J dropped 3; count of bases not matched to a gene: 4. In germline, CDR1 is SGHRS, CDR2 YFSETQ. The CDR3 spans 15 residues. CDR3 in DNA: TGCGCCAGCAGCTTGGATAGGGGGCTGACAGATACGCAGTATTTT. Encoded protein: CASSLDRGLTDTQYF.

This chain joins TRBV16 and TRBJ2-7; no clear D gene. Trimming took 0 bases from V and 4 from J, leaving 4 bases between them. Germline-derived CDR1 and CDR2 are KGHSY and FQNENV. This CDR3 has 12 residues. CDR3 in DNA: TGTGCCAGCAGCCAATCTGCTTACGAGCAGTACTTC. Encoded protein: CASSQSAYEQYF.

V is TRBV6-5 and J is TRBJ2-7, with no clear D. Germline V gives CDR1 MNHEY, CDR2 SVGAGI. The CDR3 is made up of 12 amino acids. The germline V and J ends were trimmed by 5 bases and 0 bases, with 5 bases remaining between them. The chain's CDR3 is CASSQDSYEQYF. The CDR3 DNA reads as TGTGCCAGCAGTCAAGACTCCTACGAGCAGTACTTC.

DNA for the CDR3: TGTGCCAGCAGTTACGCTTCGAACACTGAAGCTTTCTTT. Translated, it gives CASSYASNTEAFF. The V and J genes are TRBV6-5 and TRBJ1-1, with D unclear. V was cut by 2 bases and J by 1 base, with 5 bases left in between. CDR3 length: 13 residues. The germline CDR1 and CDR2 sequences are MNHEY and SVGAGI.

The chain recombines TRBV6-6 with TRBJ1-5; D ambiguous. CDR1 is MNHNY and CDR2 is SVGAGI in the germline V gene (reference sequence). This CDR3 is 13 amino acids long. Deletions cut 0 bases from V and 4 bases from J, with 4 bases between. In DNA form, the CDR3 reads TGTGCCAGCAGTTACTCGGCTAATCAGCCCCAGCATTTT. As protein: CASSYSANQPQHF.